The clone carrying this TCR beta chain was observed a few times. This clone may be a read error of a much larger clone one base away. Via MiXCR, TCRdb re-called the 5' RACE reads, giving one row per CDR3 protein. The sample has roughly 9,900 distinct CDR3 sequences, approximately 17% seen once. CDR1 and CDR2 from the germline V gene are MDHEN and SYDVKM. The CDR3 length is 12 residues. Treg sorting used a CD4+CD25+CD127-/low gate. The V gene is TRBV28, the J gene TRBJ2-7; perhaps D is TRBD1 or TRBD2 (5 bases each). The sequencing input was Tregs sorted from a lymph node. The source of this sequence is a female donor with breast cancer. CDR3 nucleotide sequence: TGTGCCGGCAGTTTTCGGGGCGCCGAGCAGTACTTC. It codes for CAGSFRGAEQYF. Full variable domain (missing parts from reference TRBV28 and TRBJ2-7): DVKVTQSSRYLVKRTGEKVFLECVQDMDHENMFWYRQDPGLGLRLIYFSYDVKMKEKGDIPEGYSVSREKKERFSLILESASTNQTSMYLCAGSFRGAEQYFGPGTRLTVT.